This T cell receptor beta chain comes out of a study of blood T cell repertoires in COVID-19. About the study: In each case, the material was cDNA or gDNA derived from T cells, B-cell-depleted T cells, or PBMCs.

CDR1 MNHEY and CDR2 SVGAGI come from the germline V gene. The CDR3 totals 16 residues. V lost 2 bases, J lost 2 bases, and 15 bases lay in between. Generated by immunoSEQ multiplex PCR, the TCRdb table keeps only in-frame clones and is missing some. The sample gives 150,000 to 170,000 clones, 85% of which show up once; 8.3% is in the top ten. The sample consisted of peripheral blood. V gene TRBV6-5 combines with J gene TRBJ1-2, with D possibly matching TRBD1 (6 bases). This TCR derives from a woman in her sixties with COVID-19, enrolled during active disease. In DNA, the CDR3 is TGTGCCAGCAGTTACGATAGGACAGTAAACAACTATGGCTACACCTTC. The encoded protein is CASSYDRTVNNYGYTF.